The 27 T cell receptor beta chains below were found in one sample sequenced in a study of radiotherapy plus CTLA-4 blockade in lung cancer. The table came from immunoSEQ multiplex PCR; TCRdb's copy has only in-frame clones and leaves some out. The table has under 110,000 clones, more than 70% seen once. The source material was peripheral blood, sampled from a patient treated with radiotherapy plus ipilimumab. These TCRs come from a human donor with non-small cell lung cancer that progressed on radiotherapy plus ipilimumab. Some clones in this sample may be carry-over from other donors' samples.

V and J are TRBV11-3 and TRBJ2-1; TRBD2 matches 10 bases. The CDR3 is 18 amino acids. Unmatched junction bases numbered 16, after V lost 5 bases and J lost 6 bases. The germline V gene encodes CDR1 SGHNT and CDR2 YENEEA. DNA for the CDR3: TGTGCCAGCAGCAGCGGGCTAGCGGGGGCCGGATTGGTCAATGAGCAGTTCTTC. Its protein is CASSSGLAGAGLVNEQFF.

A word on this clone: Other DNA sequences in this sample translate to the same CDR3. The CDR3 here is CASSSEYEQYF. In nucleotides, the CDR3 is TGTGCCAGCAGTTCCGAATACGAGCAGTACTTC. The chain combines TRBV6-5 with TRBJ2-7; D is unclear. The CDR3 is made up of 11 amino acids. Germline V gives CDR1 MNHEY, CDR2 SVGAGI. V was trimmed by 4 bases and J by 4 bases, leaving 5 bases between them.

The V and J genes are TRBV4-3 and TRBJ2-1; D unclear. Germline lookup yields CDR1 LGHNA and CDR2 YSLEER. This CDR3 contains 17 residues. Trimming pared 4 bases from V and 10 bases from J, leaving 26 bases between. The CDR3 region has the DNA TGCGCCAGCAGCCTGACCCCTTCGACCGGGCTGTCTAAGGAGCAGTTCTTC. Its translation is CASSLTPSTGLSKEQFF.

This chain connects TRBV5-1 to TRBJ1-5; D might be TRBD1 (5 bases). The germline CDR1 and CDR2 sequences are SGHRS and YFSETQ. Deletions cut 0 bases from V and 0 bases from J, with 7 bases between. The CDR3 covers 15 residues. CDR3 nucleotides: TGCGCCAGCAGCTTGGGGGGCCCTAGCAATCAGCCCCAGCATTTT. Residues: CASSLGGPSNQPQHF.

The chain joins TRBV27 to TRBJ2-1, with D possibly being TRBD1 (6 bases). V was cut by 4 bases and J by 1 base, with 11 bases left in between. The CDR3 has 15 residues. The germline gives CDR1 MNHEY, CDR2 SMNVEV (reference sequence). CDR3 DNA: TGTGCCAGCAGTTCAAGAGGGGGATCCTACAATGAGCAGTTCTTC. Protein product: CASSSRGGSYNEQFF.

This chain links TRBV5-1 with TRBJ2-3, with 7 bases that match TRBD1. Per the germline V gene, CDR1 is SGHRS and CDR2 is YFSETQ. J lost 1 base, V lost 7 bases, and 9 bases had no gene match. The CDR3 contains 15 residues. CDR3 amino acids: CASQYSGGGTDTQYF. As DNA, the CDR3 is TGCGCCAGCCAATATTCAGGGGGAGGCACAGATACGCAGTATTTT.

The chain recombines TRBV6-4 with TRBJ1-6; D not resolved. Trimming left V 3 bases short and J 0 bases short, with 9 bases between. CDR3 size: 16 residues. Per germline, CDR1 MRHNA and CDR2 SNTAGT. The CDR3 protein is CASSDTRSSYNSPLHF. DNA for the CDR3: TGTGCCAGCAGTGATACAAGGAGCTCCTATAATTCACCCCTCCACTTT.

The count of this clone is one. This chain joins TRBV4-3 and TRBJ1-5; tentative D call: TRBD1 (5 bases). The CDR3 consists of 15 residues. The germline V gene encodes CDR1 LGHNA and CDR2 YSLEER. V lost 6 bases, J lost 4 bases, and 16 bases lay in between. As DNA, the CDR3 is TGCGCCAGCAGTCAGGGCTGGGGGGTGAATCAGCCCCAGCATTTT. Residues: CASSQGWGVNQPQHF.

The V call is TRBV10-3, the J call TRBJ1-4; D is undetermined. V shed 0 bases and J shed 8 bases, with 19 bases lying between them. The CDR3 has 17 residues. The germline V gene has CDR1 ENHRY and CDR2 SYGVKD. DNA for the CDR3: TGTGCCATCAGTGAGTCGAATCCCCTACTCACCGGCGAAAAACTGTTTTTT. It is translated as CAISESNPLLTGEKLFF.

The rearrangement links TRBV21-1 to TRBJ2-7; TRBD1 is taken as the D call from the table, unchecked against the DNA. TRBV21-1 constitutes a pseudogene. This CDR3 contains 15 residues. CDR3 DNA sequence: TGTGCCAGCAGCAAAAAATGTGGCAGGTGCCACGAGCAGTACTTC. It specifies CASSKKCGRCHEQYF.

J is TRBJ2-5 and V is TRBV9; tentative D call: TRBD1 (5 bases). V lost 6 bases to trimming and J lost 5 bases, with 17 bases between them. The CDR3 contains 14 residues. Germline V gene lookup returns CDR1 SGDLS and CDR2 YYNGEE. The CDR3 nucleotides are TGTGCCAGCACCCAGGCCAGGGATGGGGAGACCCAGTACTTC. Residues: CASTQARDGETQYF.

The rearrangement uses TRBV4-2 and TRBJ1-1, with TRBD1 as a possible D gene (6 bases). CDR3 size: 15 residues. The V and J ends lost 3 bases and 6 bases respectively, with 17 bases between them. Germline V gene lookup returns CDR1 LGHNA and CDR2 YNFKEQ. The CDR3 protein is CASSHDRGRLAEAFF. DNA of the CDR3: TGTGCCAGCAGCCATGATCGGGGGCGCCTGGCTGAAGCTTTCTTT.

V and J are TRBV27 and TRBJ2-1; 12 nucleotides agree with TRBD2. CDR3 length: 15 residues. Germline values: CDR1 MNHEY, CDR2 SMNVEV (reference sequence). Trimming removed 6 bases from V and 4 bases from J; junction bases left unmatched: 4. CDR3: CASRRTSGGYNEQFF. The CDR3 DNA is TGTGCCAGCAGACGCACTAGCGGGGGGTACAATGAGCAGTTCTTC.

This clone appeared a few times. The gene calls are TRBV28 and TRBJ2-7; perhaps TRBD1 as D (6 bases). Trimming took 7 bases from V and 6 from J, leaving 13 bases between them. CDR1 and CDR2 (germline): MDHEN, SYDVKM. The CDR3 sequence is 12 residues long. CDR3 amino acids: CASTPPRGEQYF. The DNA of the CDR3 is TGTGCCAGCACCCCCCCCAGGGGCGAGCAGTACTTC.

V is TRBV7-2 and J is TRBJ1-3; a weak D match, TRBD1 (5 bases). V was cut by 11 bases and J by 0 bases, with 14 bases left in between. Germline V gene sequence: CDR1 SGHTA, CDR2 FQGNSA. The CDR3 is 14 residues long. The CDR3 loop reads CASRGGGSGNTIYF. For the CDR3, the DNA is TGTGCCTCTCGGGGCGGGGGCTCTGGAAACACCATATATTTT. Full variable domain (remainder filled in from reference TRBV7-2 and TRBJ1-3): GAGVSQSPSNKVTEKGKDVELRCDPISGHTALYWYRQSLGQGLEFLIYFQGNSAPDKSGLPSDRFSAERTGGSVSTLTIQRTQQEDSAVYLCASRGGGSGNTIYFGEGSWLTVV.

V and J are TRBV5-8 and TRBJ2-1; D is unresolved. CDR3 length equals 14 residues. Germline CDR1 and CDR2: SGHTS and YDEGEE. V gave up 0 bases and J gave up 7 bases, with 11 bases separating them. CDR3 DNA: TGTGCCAGCAGCTTGGGATATCGGAAGAATGAGCAGTTCTTC. Translating it yields CASSLGYRKNEQFF.

This chain uses TRBV10-3 with TRBJ2-7; 10 nucleotides agree with TRBD2. The trim removed 4 bases at V and 6 bases at J, leaving 9 bases unmatched. The length of the CDR3 is 15 residues. Germline-derived CDR1 and CDR2 are ENHRY and SYGVKD. CDR3 in amino acids: CAISVKRGGPIEQYF. For the CDR3, the DNA is TGTGCCATCAGTGTTAAGCGGGGGGGCCCAATCGAGCAGTACTTC.

CDR3 DNA: TGTGCCAGCAGTTCCGGGGGGGCCACTGAGCAGTTCTTC. Its translation: CASSSGGATEQFF. V and J are TRBV2 and TRBJ2-1, with 8 bases that match TRBD2. The CDR3 totals 13 residues. CDR1 and CDR2 from the germline V gene are SNHLY and FYNNEI. V shed 5 bases, J shed 9 bases, and the junction held 6 bases outside the gene matches.

This clone has just one count. The chain combines TRBV4-3 with TRBJ2-3; 12 bases fit TRBD2. Germline CDR1 is LGHNA and CDR2 is YSLEER. The CDR3 has 16 residues. The V segment lost 3 bases and the J segment 3 bases; nucleotides outside the gene matches: 4. CDR3 sequence reads: CASSQASGGATDTQYF. CDR3 DNA: TGCGCCAGCAGCCAGGCTAGCGGGGGGGCAACAGATACGCAGTATTTT.

V usage is TRBV7-8 and J usage is TRBJ2-1; 9 bases line up with TRBD1. V shed 5 bases, J shed 4 bases, and the junction held 6 bases outside the gene matches. In germline, CDR1 is SGHVS, CDR2 FQNEAQ. There are 15 residues in the CDR3. This CDR3 is CASSLPGTGYNEQFF. As DNA, the CDR3 is TGTGCCAGCAGCCTTCCCGGGACAGGGTACAATGAGCAGTTCTTC.

V and J are TRBV10-1 and TRBJ1-6, with 7 positions matching TRBD1. The ends lost 6 bases at V and 6 bases at J; junction bases unmatched: 5. The CDR3 is 14 amino acids. The germline gives CDR1 WNHNN, CDR2 SYGVQD (reference sequence). The CDR3 here is CASRERDSNSPLHF. The CDR3 DNA reads as TGCGCCAGCAGAGAAAGGGACAGTAATTCACCCCTCCACTTT.

The rearrangement joins TRBV5-1 to TRBJ2-7; D is possibly TRBD1 (5 bases). V gave up 5 bases and J gave up 2 bases, with 14 bases separating them. Germline lookup yields CDR1 SGHRS and CDR2 YFSETQ. The CDR3 runs 14 residues. The CDR3 coding sequence is TGCGCCAGCAGTCAAACAGCAGGGCCCTACGAGCAGTACTTC. This gives the protein CASSQTAGPYEQYF.

This sequence joins TRBV7-9 and TRBJ2-1; 8 bases are a match to TRBD1. J gave up 2 bases and V 1 base, and 4 bases lay outside the gene matches. Per the germline V gene, CDR1 is SEHNR and CDR2 is FQNEAQ (reference sequence). This CDR3 is built from 16 residues. DNA of the CDR3: TGTGCCAGCAGCTTAGGCGGGACAGGTACCTACAATGAGCAGTTCTTC. Residues: CASSLGGTGTYNEQFF.

The rearrangement uses TRBV6-5 and TRBJ1-1; possible D gene TRBD1, 6 bases. The CDR3 is 11 residues long. Germline V CDR1 and CDR2: MNHEY, SVGAGI. Trimming removed 2 bases from V and 8 bases from J, with 6 bases in between. CDR3 sequence reads: CASSYGTEAFF. CDR3 bases: TGTGCCAGCAGTTACGGGACAGAAGCTTTCTTT.

The chain recombines TRBV29-1 with TRBJ2-7, with D tentatively TRBD1 or TRBD2 (6 bases each). The germline V gene has CDR1 SQVTM and CDR2 ANQGSEA. This CDR3 region has 15 residues. Trimming took off 3 bases at V and 5 bases at J, with 20 bases between the two ends. CDR3 region: CSVEGQSGARDEQYF. DNA of the CDR3: TGCAGCGTTGAGGGGCAGTCGGGGGCGAGGGACGAGCAGTACTTC.

Points on this clone: In the same sample, other DNA sequences code for this CDR3. The V call is TRBV7-9, the J call TRBJ2-5; 8 positions agree with TRBD2. With 2 bases clipped from V and 3 bases from J, the junction kept 11 bases outside the gene matches. CDR1 is SEHNR, CDR2 FQNEAQ, per germline (reference sequence). The CDR3 runs 17 residues. The DNA of the CDR3 is TGTGCCAGCAGCTTATGGGGTGGGCGGGGGGCCAAAGAGACCCAGTACTTC. Its translation is CASSLWGGRGAKETQYF.

Written as DNA, the CDR3 is TGTGCCAGTAGTCGACCCCAGGGAGGAAACACCATATATTTT. Its translation: CASSRPQGGNTIYF. The chain is built from TRBV19 and TRBJ1-3; tentative D call: TRBD1 (5 bases). The CDR3 runs 14 residues. The germline V gene has CDR1 LNHDA and CDR2 SQIVND (reference sequence). Trimming cost V 5 bases and J 4 bases, with 12 bases left between them.